The 26 T cell receptor beta chains presented below share a single source sample, sequenced in a study of CD8+ T cells in alopecia areata. Sequencing templates came from extracted RNA that was reverse transcribed into cDNA. Assay: immunoSEQ multiplex PCR; the TCRdb copy retains only in-frame clones and omits some. Of about 150,000 clones listed, around three fifths were seen once; the top ten hold 0.91%. As for treatment: oral pan-JAK inhibitor, 5-10 mg twice daily. The sequencing here drew on CD4+ T cells sorted from blood, taken at week 4, from a patient treated with tofacitinib. These receptors all come from a human donor with alopecia areata.

Only a few counts were recorded for this clone. The chain links TRBV2 to TRBJ2-7, with D perhaps TRBD2 (5 bases). The CDR3 totals 12 residues. Trimming shortened V by 7 bases and J by 3 bases, and 10 bases separated the two germline ends. Looked up from germline, CDR1 is SNHLY and CDR2 is FYNNEI. CDR3: CASIQEGYEQYF. CDR3 bases: TGTGCCAGCATCCAAGAGGGCTACGAGCAGTACTTC.

Only a few counts were recorded for this clone. The chain recombines TRBV5-4 with TRBJ2-5; tentatively, D is TRBD1 (6 bases). Deletions cut 4 bases from V and 5 bases from J, with 15 bases between. Looked up from germline, CDR1 is SGHNT and CDR2 is YYREEE (reference sequence). The CDR3 is made up of 14 amino acids. The CDR3 nucleotides read TGTGCCAGCAGCGTCGGACCTCAGGGGGAGACCCAGTACTTC. Translated, it gives CASSVGPQGETQYF. Variable domain in full (rest from reference TRBV5-4 and TRBJ2-5): ETGVTQSPTHLIKTRGQQVTLRCSSQSGHNTVSWYQQALGQGPQFIFQYYREEENGRGNFPPRFSGLQFPNYSSELNVNALELDDSALYLCASSVGPQGETQYFGPGTRLLVL.

This clone was counted a single time. The V call is TRBV15, the J call TRBJ1-2, with D unresolved. Germline CDR1 and CDR2: LNHNV and YYDKDF (reference sequence). This CDR3 has 14 residues. V lost 0 bases to trimming and J lost 5 bases, with 10 bases between them. In DNA, the CDR3 is TGTGCCACCAGCAGAGATGACGGGGTTTATGGCTACACCTTC. This translates into CATSRDDGVYGYTF.

This clone was picked up a small number of times. Other DNA sequences of this sample code for an identical CDR3. The J gene is TRBJ1-1, the V gene TRBV30; TRBD1 agrees at 7 bases. V was pared by 0 bases and J by 4 bases, with 2 bases of the junction left unmatched. The CDR3 totals 13 residues. Germline loops: CDR1 GTSNPN, CDR2 SVGIG (reference sequence). CDR3 in amino acids: CAWSVQGSTEAFF. CDR3 sequence (DNA): TGTGCCTGGAGTGTACAGGGGAGCACTGAAGCTTTCTTT.

The gene calls are TRBV29-1 and TRBJ2-7, with 7 positions matching TRBD1. Losses at the gene ends were 4 bases for V and 6 bases for J; bases not matched to a gene: 9. In germline, CDR1 is SQVTM, CDR2 ANQGSEA. This CDR3 is built from 13 residues. The CDR3 DNA reads TGCAGCGTTGCGGCGAGGGGGCAAGGCGAGCAGTACTTC. Its translation: CSVAARGQGEQYF.

This clone was seen a few times. The V gene is TRBV15, the J gene TRBJ2-1, with D unclear. CDR1 is LNHNV, CDR2 YYDKDF, per germline (reference sequence). Trimming left V 4 bases short and J 6 bases short, with 13 bases between. This CDR3 is 14 amino acids long. The DNA for the CDR3 is TGTGCCACCAGCATCCCCGGCTTGTCCAATGAGCAGTTCTTC. Translating it yields CATSIPGLSNEQFF.

The table lists this clone with a few counts. The V and J genes are TRBV27 and TRBJ1-5, with D possibly matching TRBD1 (5 bases). The germline V gene has CDR1 MNHEY and CDR2 SMNVEV (reference sequence). The ends were cut back, 4 bases at V and 2 bases at J, with 9 bases in the middle. The CDR3 has 14 residues. CDR3 sequence reads: CASSYRDGNQPQHF. In DNA, the CDR3 is TGTGCCAGCAGTTACCGGGACGGCAATCAGCCCCAGCATTTT.

This clone appeared once. J is TRBJ2-1 and V is TRBV30; 14 bases line up with TRBD2. This CDR3 has 15 amino acids. Germline V gene sequence: CDR1 GTSNPN, CDR2 SVGIG (reference sequence). The V gene end was trimmed by 3 bases and the J gene end by 6 bases; junction bases not matched to a gene: 4. CDR3 loop: CAWSEGLAGVNEQFF. In DNA, the CDR3 is TGTGCCTGGAGCGAGGGACTAGCGGGGGTCAATGAGCAGTTCTTC. Based on the CDR3 plus reference TRBV30 and TRBJ2-1, the full variable domain is SQTIHQWPATLVQPVGSPLSLECTVEGTSNPNLYWYRQAAGRGLQLLFYSVGIGQISSEVPQNLSASRPQDRQFILSSKKLLLSDSGFYLCAWSEGLAGVNEQFFGPGTRLTVL.

The rearrangement links TRBV18 to TRBJ2-3, with 8 positions matching TRBD2. The CDR3 spans 15 residues. With 2 bases clipped from V and 1 base from J, the junction kept 2 bases outside the gene matches. CDR1 and CDR2 from the germline V gene are KGHSH and LQKENI. This CDR3 reads CASSPLRGGTDTQYF. The CDR3 bases are TGTGCCAGCTCACCATTGCGGGGGGGCACAGATACGCAGTATTTT.

The chain combines TRBV30 with TRBJ2-7; tentatively, D is TRBD1 (6 bases). In germline, CDR1 is GTSNPN, CDR2 SVGIG (reference sequence). The CDR3 spans 17 residues. The V end was cut by 4 bases, the J end by 0 bases, with 22 bases between. CDR3 bases: TGTGCCTGGAACGTCGGGTTGGGGGACACCGACTCCTACGAGCAGTACTTC. Its translation is CAWNVGLGDTDSYEQYF.

This clone was seen a few times. The gene calls are TRBV6-9 and TRBJ2-1; unclear D gene. The V gene's germline CDR1 is MNHGY and CDR2 SVAAGI. This CDR3 is built from 14 residues. V was trimmed by 7 bases and J by 5 bases, leaving 15 bases between them. CDR3 sequence reads: CASTPPRANNEQFF. The CDR3 DNA sequence: TGTGCCAGCACCCCCCCAAGAGCGAACAATGAGCAGTTCTTC.

The J gene is TRBJ2-7, the V gene TRBV4-3; D is unclear. V dropped 0 bases and J dropped 5 bases, with 8 bases sitting between them. The CDR3 sequence is 13 residues long. The germline V gene has CDR1 LGHNA and CDR2 YSLEER. Here the CDR3 reads CASSQEYNDEQYF. Written as DNA, the CDR3 is TGCGCCAGCAGCCAAGAATACAACGACGAGCAGTACTTC.

The V gene is TRBV2, the J gene TRBJ2-2, with 8 nucleotides matching TRBD1. V shed 7 bases and J 7 bases; nucleotides not matched to a gene: 8. Per germline, CDR1 SNHLY and CDR2 FYNNEI. This CDR3 spans 14 amino acids. For the CDR3, the DNA is TGTGCCAGCATCCCTAGGACAGGGAACGGGGAGCTGTTTTTT. It codes for CASIPRTGNGELFF.

This clone has only a few counts. The chain employs TRBV2 and TRBJ2-6, with 7 positions matching TRBD1. V lost 2 bases and J lost 3; bases outside the gene matches: 7. Germline CDR1 and CDR2: SNHLY and FYNNEI. The CDR3 extends over 17 amino acids. The CDR3 DNA sequence: TGTGCCAGCAGTGAAAACGGCAGGGGGAGTGGGGCCAACGTCCTGACTTTC. It encodes CASSENGRGSGANVLTF.

The chain couples TRBV30 to TRBJ2-3; D ambiguous. The CDR3 has 13 residues. Germline CDR1 is GTSNPN and CDR2 is SVGIG (reference sequence). V gave up 0 bases and J gave up 4 bases, with 8 bases separating them. Here the CDR3 reads CAWSVQSADTQYF. CDR3 nucleotides: TGTGCCTGGAGTGTACAATCCGCAGATACGCAGTATTTT.

This chain connects TRBV6-6 to TRBJ2-2; perhaps TRBD2 as D (6 bases). CDR1 and CDR2 from the germline V gene are MNHNY and SVGAGI (reference sequence). Trimming stripped 7 bases from V and 7 bases from J, with 16 bases between. The CDR3 is 14 amino acids. CDR3 nucleotide sequence: TGTGCCAGCATTGTCGGGGGAGTGGGCGGGGAGCTGTTTTTT. It encodes CASIVGGVGGELFF.

This rearrangement joins TRBV7-3 to TRBJ2-1; D tentatively reads TRBD1 or TRBD2 (6 bases each). With 5 bases removed from V and 4 bases from J, the gap between germline ends came to 12 bases. From germline, CDR1 is SGHTA and CDR2 FQGTGA. The CDR3 totals 14 residues. Written as DNA, the CDR3 is TGTGCCAGCAGCCCGGGGGCTGGGTACAATGAGCAGTTCTTC. This translates into CASSPGAGYNEQFF.

The chain joins TRBV10-3 to TRBJ2-7, with 7 bases that match TRBD1. The CDR3 length is 13 residues. Germline V gene data show CDR1 as ENHRY and CDR2 as SYGVKD. V lost 8 bases to trimming and J lost 2 bases; unmatched junction nucleotides: 6. Written as DNA, the CDR3 is TGTGCCATCCGGGACAGAGAAACCTACGAGCAGTACTTC. As protein: CAIRDRETYEQYF.

This clone has a handful of counts. This chain uses TRBV20-1 with TRBJ2-3; D not certain. Trimming removed 4 bases at V and 2 bases at J, with 1 base between. This CDR3 comprises 10 residues. The germline V gene has CDR1 DFQATT and CDR2 SNEGSKA (reference sequence). CDR3 in amino acids: CSANTDTQYF. CDR3 DNA: TGCAGTGCTAACACAGATACGCAGTATTTT.

The V gene is TRBV10-3, the J gene TRBJ2-3; no clear D gene. This CDR3 is 15 amino acids long. The V and J ends lost 4 bases and 5 bases respectively, with 16 bases between them. The germline V gene has CDR1 ENHRY and CDR2 SYGVKD. The CDR3 nucleotides read TGTGCCATCAGTGTGGCAGATAGGGATAGAGATACGCAGTATTTT. This codes for CAISVADRDRDTQYF.

This clone was seen more than once but under ten times. The chain uses TRBV11-2 and TRBJ1-5, with D perhaps TRBD1 (5 bases). CDR3 length equals 13 residues. The germline V gene has CDR1 SGHAT and CDR2 FQNNGV. V lost 0 bases, J lost 9 bases, and 9 bases lay in between. CDR3 sequence: CASSLDGDGPQHF. As DNA, the CDR3 is TGTGCCAGCAGCTTAGATGGGGACGGGCCCCAGCATTTT.

V gene TRBV19 combines with J gene TRBJ2-7; TRBD2 aligns across 13 bases. The germline gives CDR1 LNHDA, CDR2 SQIVND (reference sequence). This CDR3 is 16 amino acids long. Trimming cost V 3 bases and J 3 bases; bases outside gene matches: 5. CDR3 sequence reads: CASSIGGLAGHYEQYF. CDR3 in DNA: TGTGCCAGTAGTATCGGGGGACTAGCGGGGCACTACGAGCAGTACTTC. Full variable domain (remainder filled in from reference TRBV19 and TRBJ2-7): DGGITQSPKYLFRKEGQNVTLSCEQNLNHDAMYWYRQDPGQGLRLIYYSQIVNDFQKGDIAEGYSVSREKKESFPLTVTSAQKNPTAFYLCASSIGGLAGHYEQYFGPGTRLTVT.

V gene TRBV7-9 combines with J gene TRBJ1-1; D possibly corresponds to TRBD1 (5 bases). CDR3 length: 14 amino acids. The germline gives CDR1 SEHNR, CDR2 FQNEAQ (reference sequence). V was cut by 5 bases and J by 1 base, with 11 bases left in between. The CDR3 sequence: CASSQRQRNTEAFF. The CDR3 nucleotides are TGTGCCAGCAGCCAGAGACAGAGGAACACTGAAGCTTTCTTT.

The rearrangement links TRBV4-2 to TRBJ1-2; weak D call: TRBD1 (5 bases). This CDR3 is 11 amino acids long. V gave up 0 bases and J gave up 12 bases, with 8 bases separating them. The germline gives CDR1 LGHNA, CDR2 YNFKEQ. The CDR3 DNA reads as TGTGCCAGCAGCCAAGATGGGGGGAACACCTTC. Protein product: CASSQDGGNTF.

The rearrangement uses TRBV5-4 and TRBJ1-4, with a weak D call TRBD1 (5 bases). CDR1 and CDR2 (germline): SGHNT, YYREEE (reference sequence). This CDR3 is 13 amino acids long. Deletions cut 0 bases from V and 10 bases from J, with 10 bases between. The CDR3 nucleotides are TGTGCCAGCAGCTTGGCCGGGGCGAGAAAACTGTTTTTT. Translating it yields CASSLAGARKLFF.

This clone appeared a few times. The chain couples TRBV29-1 to TRBJ2-5; 8 bases map to TRBD2. This CDR3 has 13 residues. V was pared by 4 bases and J by 5 bases, with 6 bases of the junction left unmatched. Germline values: CDR1 SQVTM, CDR2 ANQGSEA. CDR3 in amino acids: CSVAAGGLETQYF. The CDR3 nucleotides are TGCAGCGTTGCGGCGGGAGGCCTGGAGACCCAGTACTTC.